Presented here are 17 T cell receptor beta chains from one specimen sequenced in a study of beta chain features in type 1 diabetes (dated by TCRdb to the late 2010s). General findings and caveats noted by the study authors: A moderate but significant shortening of TCRB CDR3 length was observed in type 1 diabetes patients in all four CD4+ subsets.

Library preparation employed the immunoSEQ multiplex PCR assay. The entire amount of isolated RNA was reverse transcribed using the High Capacity cDNA Reverse Transcription Kit, so the sequenced TCRB transcripts were expressed ones. Not all clones reach the TCRdb copy of this immuneACCESS table, which keeps in-frame sequences only. Checked studies attribute under half of the gap to unresolved V genes and leave the rest unexplained. For this sample the table gives more than 250,000 clones, of which approximately 20% were detected only once. 0.028% of the sample goes to the ten largest clones. Their cognate antigens are unknown. Sequencing was done on a sample of naive CD4+ T cells from blood. The meaning of the sample's cell subset or site label: true naive CD4+ T cells. These receptors all stem from a woman aged 40 to 55 with type 1 diabetes.

This clone has only a few counts. This chain links TRBV28 with TRBJ1-2; 7 nucleotides match TRBD1. CDR1 and CDR2 from the germline V gene are MDHEN and SYDVKM. The CDR3 runs 12 residues. V lost 5 bases and J lost 7; bases outside the gene matches: 4. The CDR3 loop is CASSGTDGGYTF. CDR3 DNA: TGTGCCAGCAGTGGGACAGACGGTGGCTACACCTTC.

This clone was counted only a few times. This chain uses TRBV30 with TRBJ2-1; tentatively, D is TRBD1 (5 bases). Trimming pared 0 bases from V and 8 bases from J, leaving 5 bases between. Germline CDR1 reads GTSNPN; CDR2 reads SVGIG (reference sequence). The CDR3 extends over 11 amino acids. The CDR3 DNA sequence: TGTGCCTGGAGTGTCAGGGATGAGCAGTTCTTC. Translated, it gives CAWSVRDEQFF.

V is TRBV30 and J is TRBJ1-1, with a possible D match to TRBD1 (6 bases). The CDR3 loop spans 13 amino acids. The V gene's germline CDR1 is GTSNPN and CDR2 SVGIG (reference sequence). Deletions cut 5 bases from V and 0 bases from J, with 10 bases between. As DNA, the CDR3 is TGTGCCTGGTCGACAGGTCTGAACACTGAAGCTTTCTTT. Its protein product is CAWSTGLNTEAFF.

V is TRBV5-4 and J is TRBJ1-1; no definite D call. V was cut by 4 bases and J by 1 base, with 8 bases left in between. Germline-derived CDR1 and CDR2 are SGHNT and YYREEE (reference sequence). This CDR3 is built from 13 residues. This CDR3 reads CASSPTRNTEAFF. The CDR3 DNA reads TGTGCCAGCAGCCCGACAAGGAACACTGAAGCTTTCTTT.

The rearrangement joins TRBV7-2 to TRBJ1-2, with 7 bases lining up with TRBD1. J gave up 4 bases and V 4 bases, and 3 bases lay outside the gene matches. CDR3 length: 13 residues. The germline V gene has CDR1 SGHTA and CDR2 FQGNSA. The CDR3 loop is CASSWDSPYGYTF. The CDR3 DNA reads as TGTGCCAGCAGCTGGGACAGCCCCTATGGCTACACCTTC.

This chain connects TRBV5-1 to TRBJ1-6; no clear D gene. Germline loops: CDR1 SGHRS, CDR2 YFSETQ. CDR3 length: 14 amino acids. V lost 7 bases and J 2 bases, leaving 10 bases between the germline ends. The CDR3 nucleotides read TGCGCCAGCGCTCAGGATGCCTATAATTCACCCCTCCACTTT. Amino acids: CASAQDAYNSPLHF.

This chain uses TRBV6-6 with TRBJ2-7; D is unresolved. Germline V lookup: CDR1 MNHNY, CDR2 SVGAGI (reference sequence). Trimming took off 7 bases at V and 2 bases at J, with 15 bases between the two ends. The CDR3 contains 14 residues. CDR3 bases: TGTGCCAGCACCTACGGTGCGTCCCCCTACGAGCAGTACTTC. It codes for CASTYGASPYEQYF.

The V call is TRBV5-4, the J call TRBJ2-7; 8 positions agree with TRBD1. The junction had 8 bases not matched to a gene; V was cut back by 5 bases and J by 1 base. This CDR3 has 15 residues. Germline V gene lookup returns CDR1 SGHNT and CDR2 YYREEE (reference sequence). The CDR3 coding sequence is TGTGCCAGCAGTTTGACGGGGACAGGTTCCTACGAGCAGTACTTC. It specifies CASSLTGTGSYEQYF. Full variable domain (outside the CDR3, taken from reference TRBV5-4 and TRBJ2-7): ETGVTQSPTHLIKTRGQQVTLRCSSQSGHNTVSWYQQALGQGPQFIFQYYREEENGRGNFPPRFSGLQFPNYSSELNVNALELDDSALYLCASSLTGTGSYEQYFGPGTRLTVT.

The V call is TRBV6-5, the J call TRBJ1-1, with 7 bases identical to TRBD1. Trimming cost V 6 bases and J 1 base; bases outside gene matches: 8. The CDR3 contains 15 residues. The germline gives CDR1 MNHEY, CDR2 SVGAGI. For the CDR3, the DNA is TGTGCCAGCAGGAGGGACAGTCCCCCGAACACTGAAGCTTTCTTT. It encodes CASRRDSPPNTEAFF.

This chain uses TRBV11-1 with TRBJ2-2, with TRBD1 matching over 8 bases. Per germline, CDR1 SGHAT and CDR2 FQDESV (reference sequence). The CDR3 extends over 14 amino acids. The junction had 4 bases not matched to a gene; V was cut back by 5 bases and J by 5 bases. CDR3 in DNA: TGTGCCAGCAGCGCCGGACAGGGTACCGGGGAGCTGTTTTTT. It yields the protein CASSAGQGTGELFF.

This clone was observed a few times. The rearrangement links TRBV20-1 to TRBJ1-2; TRBD1 might be the D (5 bases). V dropped 5 bases and J dropped 8 bases, with 12 bases sitting between them. This CDR3 comprises 11 residues. The germline V gene encodes CDR1 DFQATT and CDR2 SNEGSKA (reference sequence). CDR3 sequence reads: CSALGGNGYTF. In DNA, the CDR3 is TGCAGTGCTCTGGGGGGAAACGGCTACACCTTC.

The rearrangement uses TRBV29-1 and TRBJ2-7, with TRBD1 matching 8 bases. This CDR3 region has 13 residues. With V trimmed by 6 bases and J by 0 bases, 4 bases remained unmatched. Germline assignment: CDR1 SQVTM and CDR2 ANQGSEA. In DNA, the CDR3 is TGCAGCGTCAACAGGGGGAACTCCTACGAGCAGTACTTC. This sequence encodes CSVNRGNSYEQYF.

CDR3 sequence reads: CAGILAGDGTQYF. The CDR3 DNA reads as TGTGCCGGAATCTTAGCGGGAGACGGGACCCAGTACTTC. The chain carries TRBV30 and TRBJ2-5; 9 positions agree with TRBD2. V trimming: 8 bases; J trimming: 7 bases; junction bases outside the gene matches: 11. The CDR3 is made up of 13 amino acids. The germline V gene encodes CDR1 GTSNPN and CDR2 SVGIG (reference sequence). The full variable domain, completed using reference TRBV30 and TRBJ2-5, is SQTIHQWPATLVQPVGSPLSLECTVEGTSNPNLYWYRQAAGRGLQLLFYSVGIGQISSEVPQNLSASRPQDRQFILSSKKLLLSDSGFYLCAGILAGDGTQYFGPGTRLLVL.

This clone has only a few counts. This chain's CDR3 is CASSSLRGDGYTF. The CDR3 DNA reads TGTGCCAGCAGCTCCCTGCGGGGAGATGGCTACACCTTC. The chain recombines TRBV14 with TRBJ1-2; D not resolved. This CDR3 has 13 amino acids. Germline loops: CDR1 SGHDN, CDR2 FVKESK. Trimming removed 5 bases from V and 6 bases from J, with 13 bases in between.

The chain uses TRBV4-1 and TRBJ1-5; D uncertain. Trimming cost V 0 bases and J 1 base, with 4 bases left between them. The V gene's germline CDR1 is MGHRA and CDR2 YSYEKL. The CDR3 loop spans 14 amino acids. CDR3 coding DNA: TGCGCCAGCAGCCAAGATCAAAGCAATCAGCCCCAGCATTTT. Residues: CASSQDQSNQPQHF.

This chain connects TRBV5-1 to TRBJ2-6, with TRBD1 identical over 9 bases. The CDR3 is 17 amino acids. Germline V gene sequence: CDR1 SGHRS, CDR2 YFSETQ. J was trimmed by 2 bases and V by 4 bases; bases with no gene match: 7. The CDR3 DNA is TGCGCCAGCAGCGCCGGGACAGGGCCCCCTGGGGCCAACGTCCTGACTTTC. It translates to CASSAGTGPPGANVLTF.

On this clone: The final CDR3 position lacks the conserved phenylalanine or tryptophan, pointing to a likely read error. No DNA is shown, since the ends of the CDR3 on it are uncertain; the CDR3 is the one TCRdb lists. This chain uses TRBV29-1 with TRBJ1-2; the listed D gene, TRBD1, was not tested against the DNA. The CDR3 sequence runs 13 residues, both termini included. Germline V CDR1 and CDR2: SQVTM, ANQGSEA. The CDR3 reads CSVDGGTGGGVFH.